The 17 T cell receptor beta chains below come from one sample, sequenced in a study of cytomegalovirus exposure and HLA in healthy donors. The PCR employed 60 Vbeta primers together with 13 Jbeta primers. TCRdb's table, derived via immunoSEQ multiplex PCR, lists solely in-frame clones and lacks some. The table has 100,000 to 150,000 clones, roughly 88% seen once. Material for sequencing was PBMCs. The source is a woman younger than 35 in good health and CMV-seropositive.

CDR3 amino acids: CASSEKGGLFF. DNA of the CDR3: TGTGCCAGCAGTGAGAAGGGAGGGTTGTTCTTC. This chain joins TRBV25-1 and TRBJ2-1, with 7 bases fitting TRBD2. J was trimmed by 15 bases and V by 3 bases; bases with no gene match: 5. This CDR3 has 11 residues. Germline-derived CDR1 and CDR2 are MGHDK and SYGVNS.

The genes are TRBV28 and TRBJ1-2; no reliable D call. This CDR3 spans 14 amino acids. Germline values: CDR1 MDHEN, CDR2 SYDVKM. Trimming took off 2 bases at V and 0 bases at J, with 7 bases between the two ends. CDR3 nucleotides: TGTGCCAGCAGTTTACGACACGCTAACTATGGCTACACCTTC. This gives the protein CASSLRHANYGYTF.

The gene calls are TRBV6-5 and TRBJ1-2; tentative D call: TRBD1 (6 bases). Germline V lookup: CDR1 MNHEY, CDR2 SVGAGI. The CDR3 runs 14 residues. V was clipped by 0 bases and J by 8 bases, with 13 bases between them. CDR3 bases: TGTGCCAGCAGTTACTCGATAGGACAGTGGGGCTACACCTTC. Residues: CASSYSIGQWGYTF.

J is TRBJ2-1 and V is TRBV5-1; 8 bases fit TRBD2. Trimming cost V 4 bases and J 3 bases; bases outside gene matches: 6. CDR3 length: 15 residues. The V gene's germline CDR1 is SGHRS and CDR2 YFSETQ. This CDR3 is CASSLTSGGYNEQFF. The CDR3 region has the DNA TGCGCCAGCAGCCTCACTAGCGGCGGCTACAATGAGCAGTTCTTC. The variable domain in full, completed from reference TRBV5-1 and TRBJ2-1, reads KAGVTQTPRYLIKTRGQQVTLSCSPISGHRSVSWYQQTPGQGLQFLFEYFSETQRNKGNFPGRFSGRQFSNSRSEMNVSTLELGDSALYLCASSLTSGGYNEQFFGPGTRLTVL.

This chain connects TRBV12-2 to TRBJ2-7; no DNA check was done on the table's D call, TRBD1. TRBV12-2 represents a pseudogene. The CDR3 is 17 amino acids. This CDR3 reads CASRLRFRQASTYEQYF. DNA for the CDR3: TGTGCAAGTCGCTTAAGGTTCCGGCAGGCCTCCACCTACGAGCAGTACTTC.

The chain uses TRBV13 and TRBJ2-3; 8 bases align to TRBD2. V shed 0 bases, J shed 8 bases, and the junction held 10 bases outside the gene matches. The CDR3 has 16 amino acids. Germline V gives CDR1 PRHDT, CDR2 FYEKMQ (reference sequence). CDR3 sequence: CASSLGSGGTHGTQYF. CDR3 nucleotide sequence: TGTGCCAGCAGCTTAGGCTCGGGGGGGACCCACGGTACGCAGTATTTT. Full variable domain (missing parts from reference TRBV13 and TRBJ2-3): AAGVIQSPRHLIKEKRETATLKCYPIPRHDTVYWYQQGPGQDPQFLISFYEKMQSDKGSIPDRFSAQQFSDYHSELNMSSLELGDSALYFCASSLGSGGTHGTQYFGPGTRLTVL.

The V and J genes are TRBV7-6 and TRBJ2-7; TRBD1 aligns across 11 bases. The V and J ends lost 4 bases and 6 bases, in that order; junction bases with no gene match: 8. The V gene's germline CDR1 is SGHVS and CDR2 FNYEAQ. The CDR3 consists of 15 residues. CDR3 DNA sequence: TGTGCCAGCAGCTCTCCTAGGACAGGGGGCGGCGAGCAGTACTTC. Protein product: CASSSPRTGGGEQYF.

The rearrangement joins TRBV2 to TRBJ1-6; no reliable D call. CDR3 length: 11 residues. Germline V CDR1 and CDR2: SNHLY, FYNNEI. With 1 base removed from V and 13 bases from J, the gap between germline ends came to 5 bases. The CDR3: CASSEGDPLHF. In nucleotides, the CDR3 is TGTGCCAGCAGTGAAGGCGATCCCCTCCACTTT.

Remarks on this clone: The same CDR3 can be traced to other DNA sequences in this sample. The chain recombines TRBV9 with TRBJ2-3; 8 bases agree with TRBD2. The germline V gene encodes CDR1 SGDLS and CDR2 YYNGEE. V was clipped by 0 bases and J by 3 bases; unmatched bases: 6. This CDR3 has 16 residues. The chain's CDR3 is CASSVEGGGHTDTQYF. The CDR3 DNA follows: TGTGCCAGCAGCGTAGAGGGCGGGGGGCATACAGATACGCAGTATTTT.

The rearrangement uses TRBV27 and TRBJ2-7; TRBD2 matches at 7 bases. The V and J ends lost 6 bases and 4 bases, in that order; junction bases with no gene match: 3. The CDR3 extends over 12 amino acids. Looked up from germline, CDR1 is MNHEY and CDR2 is SMNVEV (reference sequence). For the CDR3, the DNA is TGTGCCAGCAGCACCGGGGGGTACGAGCAGTACTTC. Translated: CASSTGGYEQYF.

The gene calls are TRBV19 and TRBJ2-5; TRBD2 matches at 9 bases. The CDR3 is 13 residues long. Looked up from germline, CDR1 is LNHDA and CDR2 is SQIVND (reference sequence). The ends lost 9 bases at V and 4 bases at J; junction bases unmatched: 6. CDR3 region: CASNSGGTETQYF. CDR3 sequence (DNA): TGTGCCAGCAATAGCGGGGGAACAGAGACCCAGTACTTC.

The CDR3 DNA is TGTGCCTGGAGTATGGCGGGGGGGGGAGATACGCAGTATTTT. Protein sequence: CAWSMAGGGDTQYF. The V and J genes are TRBV30 and TRBJ2-3, with TRBD2 matching over 9 bases. After removal of 2 bases from V and 5 bases from J, the junction contained 5 bases not matched to a gene. Germline V gives CDR1 GTSNPN, CDR2 SVGIG (reference sequence). CDR3 length equals 14 residues. The whole variable domain, filled in from reference TRBV30 and TRBJ2-3, reads SQTIHQWPATLVQPVGSPLSLECTVEGTSNPNLYWYRQAAGRGLQLLFYSVGIGQISSEVPQNLSASRPQDRQFILSSKKLLLSDSGFYLCAWSMAGGGDTQYFGPGTRLTVL.

This clone has just a few counts. V gene TRBV28 combines with J gene TRBJ2-5; D is perhaps TRBD1 (5 bases). The germline V gene has CDR1 MDHEN and CDR2 SYDVKM. The CDR3 consists of 13 residues. V gave up 8 bases and J gave up 1 base, with 11 bases separating them. The chain's CDR3 is CASAAGIQETQYF. The CDR3 region has the DNA TGTGCCAGCGCGGCAGGGATCCAAGAGACCCAGTACTTC.

The CDR3 DNA sequence: TGTGCCAGCAGCTACGGGACTAGCGGGGCCCCCGAGCAGTACTTC. This gives the protein CASSYGTSGAPEQYF. V gene TRBV7-6 combines with J gene TRBJ2-7; 13 bases fit TRBD2. V was clipped by 4 bases and J by 6 bases; unmatched bases: 6. Germline V CDR1 and CDR2: SGHVS, FNYEAQ. This CDR3 is built from 15 residues.

The V and J genes are TRBV6-6 and TRBJ2-7, with 8 nucleotides matching TRBD2. The trim removed 7 bases at V and 3 bases at J, leaving 11 bases unmatched. Germline loops: CDR1 MNHNY, CDR2 SVGAGI (reference sequence). This CDR3 is built from 15 residues. CDR3 residues: CASNIYSGGSYEQYF. The CDR3 nucleotides read TGTGCCAGCAACATATACAGCGGGGGCAGCTACGAGCAGTACTTC.

The V call is TRBV11-3, the J call TRBJ2-3; no firm D call. V was cut by 5 bases and J by 0 bases, with 9 bases left in between. This CDR3 has 14 residues. From germline, CDR1 is SGHNT and CDR2 YENEEA. CDR3 in DNA: TGTGCCAGCAGCCCCGCGACTAGCACAGATACGCAGTATTTT. It codes for CASSPATSTDTQYF.

This chain uses TRBV9 with TRBJ1-4; D ambiguous. Trimming cost V 3 bases and J 7 bases, with 16 bases left between them. Germline V gene lookup returns CDR1 SGDLS and CDR2 YYNGEE. The CDR3 loop spans 15 amino acids. In DNA form, the CDR3 reads TGTGCCAGCAGCGCGGGGAGCCCGGGAAGTGAAAAACTGTTTTTT. Its translation is CASSAGSPGSEKLFF.